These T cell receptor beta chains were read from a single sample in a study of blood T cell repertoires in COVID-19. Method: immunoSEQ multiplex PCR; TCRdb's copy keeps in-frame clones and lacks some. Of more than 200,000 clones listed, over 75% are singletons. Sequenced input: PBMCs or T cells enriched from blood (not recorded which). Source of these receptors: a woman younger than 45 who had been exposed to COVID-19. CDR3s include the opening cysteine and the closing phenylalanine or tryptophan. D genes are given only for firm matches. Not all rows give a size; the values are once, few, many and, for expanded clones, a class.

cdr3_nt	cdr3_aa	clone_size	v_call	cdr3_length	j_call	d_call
TGTGCCTGGAGTCGGTACAGGGCTAACTCTGGAAACACCATATATTTT	CAWSRYRANSGNTIYF	-	TRBV30	16	TRBJ1-3	-
TGTGCCAGCAGCCAACGGGGGGTCCAGGAGACCCAGTACTTC	CASSQRGVQETQYF	-	TRBV3-1/TRBV3-2	14	TRBJ2-5	TRBD2
TGTGCCTGGAGTGTACAAACAGAGAACACTGAAGCTTTCTTT	CAWSVQTENTEAFF	-	TRBV30	14	TRBJ1-1	-
TGTGCCAGCAGCCCACGACTAGCTGGGGACATTCAGTACTTC	CASSPRLAGDIQYF	-	TRBV11-2	14	TRBJ2-4	TRBD2
TGTGCCAGCAGCAGAGGACTAGCGGGAAACTCCTACAATGAGCAGTTCTTC	CASSRGLAGNSYNEQFF	-	TRBV21-1	17	TRBJ2-1	-
TGCGCCAGCAGTCTTAGGGCAGGGGGCTTGTCTGGGGCCAACGTCCTGACTTTC	CASSLRAGGLSGANVLTF	-	TRBV5-1	18	TRBJ2-6	TRBD1
TGTGCCAGCAGTATCCCAGGGGGACACACTGAAGCTTTCTTT	CASSIPGGHTEAFF	-	TRBV28	14	TRBJ1-1	TRBD1
TGTGCCAGCAGTTTCCAGGGGGCTAATGGCAATCAGCCCCAGCATTTT	CASSFQGANGNQPQHF	-	TRBV27	16	TRBJ1-5	TRBD1
TGTGCCAGCAGTTTATTAGCGGGGGGGGAGCAGTTCTTC	CASSLLAGGEQFF	-	TRBV12-3/TRBV12-4	13	TRBJ2-1	TRBD2
TGTGCCAGCAGCGGGGGGACGTCGGGGATGAACACTGAAGCTTTCTTT	CASSGGTSGMNTEAFF	-	TRBV5-4	16	TRBJ1-1	-
TGTGCCAGCAGCTTGGGGAGGGGCAGGGTAAATTCACCCCTCCACTTT	CASSLGRGRVNSPLHF	-	TRBV5-6	16	TRBJ1-6	-
TGCGCCAGCAATACCCCACCTCCTCTCGGTTATAATGAGCAGTTCTTC	CASNTPPPLGYNEQFF	-	TRBV10-2	16	TRBJ2-1	-
TGTGCCAGCAGCTTGGAACAGAACTCCTACGAGCAGTACTTC	CASSLEQNSYEQYF	-	TRBV5-4	14	TRBJ2-7	-
TGTGCCAGCAGTGAAGCGAGACGGGTGGCCCAGTACTTC	CASSEARRVAQYF	-	TRBV6-1	13	TRBJ2-5	-
TGTGCCAGCAGCTTAGAGAGACTAGCGGGAGGACGCATTTCCGAGCAGTACTTC	CASSLERLAGGRISEQYF	-	TRBV11-2	18	TRBJ2-7	TRBD2
TGCGCCAGCAGCTCACAAGACAGTAACACCGGGGAGCTGTTTTTT	CASSSQDSNTGELFF	-	TRBV5-1	15	TRBJ2-2	-
TGCGCCAGCAGCCAAGGCAGGTTTAATGAAAAACTGTTTTTT	CASSQGRFNEKLFF	-	TRBV4-1	14	TRBJ1-4	-
TGTGCCAGCAGCCCCGAGACTAGCGGGAGTTTCAATGAGCAGTTCTTC	CASSPETSGSFNEQFF	once	TRBV9	16	TRBJ2-1	TRBD2
TGCAGCGTCGCTCGGACAGGGGCGAACACTGAAGCTTTCTTT	CSVARTGANTEAFF	-	TRBV29-1	14	TRBJ1-1	TRBD1
TGTGCCAGCAGCTTAGCCCGAGACTACGAGCAGTACTTC	CASSLARDYEQYF	-	TRBV7-2	13	TRBJ2-7	-
TGTGCCAGCAGTTTTGACAGGGACCAGCCCCAGCATTTT	CASSFDRDQPQHF	-	TRBV12-3/TRBV12-4	13	TRBJ1-5	TRBD1
TGTGCCAGCAGCTTAATTGGGACATTTCTTAGATCCTGTAGCAATCAGCCCCAGCATTTT	CASSLIGTFLRSCSNQPQHF	-	TRBV7-3	20	TRBJ1-5	-
TGCGCCAGCGCCGATGGGGCGCTGACATCGGATCGTAATGAAAAACTGTTTTTT	CASADGALTSDRNEKLFF	-	TRBV10-1	18	TRBJ1-4	-
TGTGCCAGCAGCCCAGGGCCGACAGGGCCCCAGCATTTT	CASSPGPTGPQHF	-	TRBV13	13	TRBJ1-5	-
TGTGCCAGCAGCGCGCAGCCGGGACAGGGGGCGGAGACCCAGTACTTC	CASSAQPGQGAETQYF	-	TRBV7-3	16	TRBJ2-5	TRBD1
TGTGCCAGCAGCTTGCCGACTAGCGGGATTAGTGAGCAGTTCTTC	CASSLPTSGISEQFF	-	TRBV7-2	15	TRBJ2-1	TRBD2
TGTGCCACCGGACAGACTACTAACTATGGCTACACCTTC	CATGQTTNYGYTF	few	TRBV30	13	TRBJ1-2	-
TGCAGTGCTAGTGGGCTAGCGGGAGGTAATGAGCAGTTCTTC	CSASGLAGGNEQFF	-	TRBV20-1	14	TRBJ2-1	TRBD2
TGCAGCGTTGGGAGGGGCCAAGAGACCCAGTACTTC	CSVGRGQETQYF	few	TRBV29-1	12	TRBJ2-5	-
TGTGCCAGCAGCTTTGAGCGACAGGGGAGAAGCAATCAGCCCCAGCATTTT	CASSFERQGRSNQPQHF	-	TRBV12-1	17	TRBJ1-5	-
TGTGCCAGCAGTCCCTCCCTGTATGACAGGGGCCCCAACAATGAGCAGTTCTTC	CASSPSLYDRGPNNEQFF	-	TRBV6-2/TRBV6-3	18	TRBJ2-1	TRBD1
TGTGCCAGCAGCTTAGACAGGGCGAATCAGCCCCAGCATTTT	CASSLDRANQPQHF	-	TRBV7-2	14	TRBJ1-5	-
TGTGCCAGCAGCTTATTATTTAGTGGAGCTTTGCGGAATGAGCAGTTCTTC	CASSLLFSGALRNEQFF	-	TRBV7-8	17	TRBJ2-1	-
TGTGCCAGCAGCCAAAAAGCACAGGGCTATGGCTACACCTTC	CASSQKAQGYGYTF	-	TRBV14	14	TRBJ1-2	-
TGTGCCAGCGGGCGGGGGACCCCGAACACTGAAGCTTTCTTT	CASGRGTPNTEAFF	-	TRBV27	14	TRBJ1-1	-
TGTGCCAGCGGGCCCCTTTTCACCCTCCACTTT	CASGPLFTLHF	-	TRBV7-9	11	TRBJ1-6	-
TGTGCCAGCAGCCAAGCCCTTAGACAGGGGGCGAGAACTGAAGCTTTCTTT	CASSQALRQGARTEAFF	-	TRBV3-1/TRBV3-2	17	TRBJ1-1	TRBD1
TGCGCCAGCAGCATCCCCCGGGACAGGGGCAATGAGCAGTTCTTC	CASSIPRDRGNEQFF	-	TRBV5-1	15	TRBJ2-1	TRBD1
TGTGCCAGCAGCCCACAGGGGTACAATCAGCCCCAGCATTTT	CASSPQGYNQPQHF	-	TRBV7-9	14	TRBJ1-5	TRBD1
TGTGCCAGCAGCGTTGGATCCGTGGCGGGAGGCCGTAGCGGGGAGCTGTTTTTT	CASSVGSVAGGRSGELFF	once	TRBV9	18	TRBJ2-2	TRBD2